What follows are 28 T cell receptor beta chains derived from one specimen sequenced in a study of T-cell reconstitution after alpha-beta-depleted transplantation in children. The TCRbeta library incorporated unique molecular identifiers. TCRdb called the PCR reads again in MiXCR, with one record for every CDR3 protein. In the table there are about 230,000 distinct CDR3 sequences, 9% to 10% of which are singletons. Here the sequenced sample was PBMCs from the stem cell graft donor, taken from the stem cell graft. These TCRs come from a human donor who donated a stem cell graft to a child with SCID.

In its sample, this clonotype was seen once. The CDR3 ends on some other residue instead of the conserved phenylalanine or tryptophan, so this is likely a read error. V gene TRBV27 combines with J gene TRBJ1-1; tentative D call: TRBD1 (5 bases). The CDR3 has 15 residues. Germline V gene sequence: CDR1 MNHEY, CDR2 SMNVEV (reference sequence). Trimming took 5 bases from V and 2 from J, leaving 15 bases between them. The CDR3 DNA sequence: TGTGCCAGCAGTAAAGTGACAGACCTAAACACTGAAGCTTTCATT. Translation gives CASSKVTDLNTEAFI.

This clonotype was detected only once. The V gene is TRBV30, the J gene TRBJ1-5; 7 bases are a match to TRBD1. The junction had 6 bases not matched to a gene; V was cut back by 0 bases and J by 4 bases. Looked up from germline, CDR1 is GTSNPN and CDR2 is SVGIG (reference sequence). The CDR3 covers 15 residues. CDR3 protein: CAWSVGSGGNQPQHF. CDR3 sequence (DNA): TGTGCCTGGAGTGTAGGTTCAGGGGGGAATCAGCCCCAGCATTTT.

The chain uses TRBV29-1 and TRBJ2-3; D is unclear. V was cut by 6 bases and J by 2 bases, with 6 bases left in between. Germline lookup yields CDR1 SQVTM and CDR2 ANQGSEA. The CDR3 length is 11 residues. This CDR3 reads CSVRNTDTQYF. CDR3 coding DNA: TGCAGCGTGAGGAACACAGATACGCAGTATTTT.

This clonotype was observed at least ten times. The chain joins TRBV6-5 to TRBJ1-2, with TRBD1 matching 9 bases. V was pared by 2 bases and J by 4 bases, with 8 bases of the junction left unmatched. There are 16 residues in the CDR3. The germline CDR1 and CDR2 sequences are MNHEY and SVGAGI. This CDR3 reads CASSYKRPGQGYGYTF. The DNA of the CDR3 is TGTGCCAGCAGTTACAAACGTCCGGGACAGGGCTATGGCTACACCTTC.

This clonotype was observed many times. The V gene is TRBV5-1, the J gene TRBJ2-1, with a possible D match to TRBD1 (6 bases). The CDR3 is made up of 15 amino acids. CDR1 is SGHRS and CDR2 is YFSETQ in the germline V gene. V lost 0 bases and J 2 bases, leaving 9 bases between the germline ends. The CDR3 nucleotides read TGCGCCAGCAGCTTGGGAGGGGGAGCCTACAATGAGCAGTTCTTC. It encodes CASSLGGGAYNEQFF.

Remarks on this clonotype: A read error may account for a junction end that differs from germline. The CDR3: CASSGGLQETRYF. The DNA of the CDR3 is TGCGCCAGCAGCGGGGGACTGCAAGAGACCCGGTACTTC. This chain links TRBV5-1 with TRBJ2-5, with D tentatively TRBD2 (6 bases). Germline CDR1 is SGHRS and CDR2 is YFSETQ. The CDR3 contains 13 residues.

The chain joins TRBV7-3 to TRBJ1-1; 9 positions match TRBD1. The CDR3 sequence is 16 residues long. Unmatched junction bases numbered 8, after V lost 2 bases and J lost 4 bases. Germline values: CDR1 SGHTA, CDR2 FQGTGA. The CDR3 region has the DNA TGTGCCAGCAGCTTATTGGACAGGGGTGTTCGCACTGAAGCTTTCTTT. As protein: CASSLLDRGVRTEAFF.

This clonotype was seen a handful of times. The CDR3 nucleotides read TGTGCCATCAGTGAGTCGGCTAGGCTGGGGGAGACCCAGTACTTC. It codes for CAISESARLGETQYF. V and J are TRBV10-3 and TRBJ2-5; D remains ambiguous. Germline V gives CDR1 ENHRY, CDR2 SYGVKD. This CDR3 spans 15 amino acids. Trimming shortened V by 0 bases and J by 5 bases, and 13 bases separated the two germline ends.

Remarks on this clonotype: This may be a read error: a much more frequent sequence differs by one nucleotide. The chain employs TRBV29-1 and TRBJ2-1; maybe TRBD1 (6 bases). The CDR3 is 12 residues long. CDR1 is SQVTM and CDR2 is ANQGSEA in the germline V gene. The CDR3 here is CSVGAGANEQFF. The CDR3 DNA is TGCAGTGTGGGGGCAGGGGCTAATGAGCAGTTCTTC.

The V gene is TRBV5-1, the J gene TRBJ2-1, with 9 bases that match TRBD1. CDR1 is SGHRS, CDR2 YFSETQ, per germline. The V gene end was trimmed by 5 bases and the J gene end by 5 bases; junction bases not matched to a gene: 14. The CDR3 spans 17 residues. Written as DNA, the CDR3 is TGCGCCAGCAGATACGAATTCCGGGACAGGGACAACAATGAGCAGTTCTTC. Translated: CASRYEFRDRDNNEQFF. The full variable domain, completed using reference TRBV5-1 and TRBJ2-1, is KAGVTQTPRYLIKTRGQQVTLSCSPISGHRSVSWYQQTPGQGLQFLFEYFSETQRNKGNFPGRFSGRQFSNSRSEMNVSTLELGDSALYLCASRYEFRDRDNNEQFFGPGTRLTVL.

This clonotype occurred many times. DNA of the CDR3: TGTGCCAGCAGCCTAGCCCGGGGGGCAACTAATGAAAAACTGTTTTTT. Translating it yields CASSLARGATNEKLFF. V gene TRBV5-6 combines with J gene TRBJ1-4; TRBD1 might be the D (5 bases). Germline-derived CDR1 and CDR2 are SGHDT and YYEEEE. V lost 4 bases to trimming and J lost 0 bases, with 13 bases between them. The CDR3 spans 16 residues. Based on the CDR3 plus reference TRBV5-6 and TRBJ1-4, the full variable domain is DAGVTQSPTHLIKTRGQQVTLRCSPKSGHDTVSWYQQALGQGPQFIFQYYEEEERQRGNFPDRFSGHQFPNYSSELNVNALLLGDSALYLCASSLARGATNEKLFFGSGTQLSVL.

This clonotype was seen at least ten times. J is TRBJ1-2 and V is TRBV12-3 or TRBV12-4, with D perhaps TRBD1 (5 bases). There are 11 residues in the CDR3. The V end lost 5 bases, the J end lost 5 bases, and 6 bases lay between the germline ends. The CDR3 loop is CASSRGYGYTF. The CDR3 DNA follows: TGTGCCAGCAGTCGGGGGTATGGCTACACCTTC.

This clonotype was picked up many times. This chain joins TRBV5-1 and TRBJ2-3, with a possible D match to TRBD2 (5 bases). The length of the CDR3 is 15 residues. Trimming took 1 base from V and 4 from J, leaving 13 bases between them. CDR1 and CDR2 (germline): SGHRS, YFSETQ. CDR3 sequence: CASSLLGDGADTQYF. CDR3 nucleotide sequence: TGCGCCAGCAGCTTGCTCGGGGATGGGGCAGATACGCAGTATTTT.

A word on this clonotype: This sequence may be a read error, since a much larger clone differs from it by one base. The genes are TRBV7-9 and TRBJ2-3, with a weak D call TRBD2 (6 bases). Trimming took off 5 bases at V and 2 bases at J, with 14 bases between the two ends. This CDR3 comprises 15 residues. Germline lookup yields CDR1 SEHNR and CDR2 FQNEAQ (reference sequence). The CDR3 coding sequence is TGTGCCAGCAGCGGGGCGGGAAAGACCACAGATACGCAGTATTTT. This encodes CASSGAGKTTDTQYF.

Only a few counts were recorded for this clonotype. The CDR3: CSDPLAGANNEQFF. The CDR3 nucleotides are TGCAGTGACCCACTAGCGGGGGCTAACAATGAGCAGTTCTTC. V and J are TRBV20-1 and TRBJ2-1, with TRBD2 matching over 11 bases. This CDR3 comprises 14 residues. The germline gives CDR1 DFQATT, CDR2 SNEGSKA (reference sequence). J lost 5 bases, V lost 7 bases, and 7 bases had no gene match.

The CDR3 region has the DNA TGCGCCAGCAGCCAAGATACTTACAATGAGCAGTTCTTC. This gives the protein CASSQDTYNEQFF. The chain joins TRBV4-1 to TRBJ2-1; D remains unclear. The CDR3 has 13 residues. V was trimmed by 0 bases and J by 4 bases, leaving 4 bases between them. Germline V gene lookup returns CDR1 MGHRA and CDR2 YSYEKL.

This clonotype was recorded many times. The chain employs TRBV20-1 and TRBJ2-7; 7 bases align to TRBD2. Germline CDR1 is DFQATT and CDR2 is SNEGSKA (reference sequence). The CDR3 has 12 residues. The trim removed 5 bases at V and 5 bases at J, leaving 6 bases unmatched. DNA for the CDR3: TGCAGTGCTGTCTTGGGAGGGCACGAGCAGTACTTC. Amino acid sequence: CSAVLGGHEQYF.

Many counts were recorded for this clonotype. This rearrangement joins TRBV12-3 or TRBV12-4 to TRBJ2-7, with D uncertain. The CDR3 extends over 16 amino acids. The V and J ends lost 6 bases and 0 bases respectively, with 18 bases between them. CDR3 sequence (DNA): TGTGCCAGCAGCCGAGGCGCGACGACACACTCCTACGAGCAGTACTTC. Translated: CASSRGATTHSYEQYF.

At least ten counts were recorded for this clonotype. The chain links TRBV11-3 to TRBJ2-1, with a tentative D call TRBD1 (6 bases). The germline CDR1 and CDR2 sequences are SGHNT and YENEEA. V lost 0 bases to trimming and J lost 2 bases, with 14 bases between them. The CDR3 runs to 17 residues. The CDR3 spells CASSLDGSGVTYNEQFF. The CDR3, as DNA: TGTGCCAGCAGCTTAGATGGTTCAGGGGTTACCTACAATGAGCAGTTCTTC. Full variable domain (rest looked up from reference TRBV11-3 and TRBJ2-1): EAGVVQSPRYKIIEKKQPVAFWCNPISGHNTLYWYLQNLGQGPELLIRYENEEAVDDSQLPKDRFSAERLKGVDSTLKIQPAELGDSAVYLCASSLDGSGVTYNEQFFGPGTRLTVL.

This clonotype was recorded many times. This rearrangement joins TRBV5-1 to TRBJ1-6, with no clear D. CDR3 length: 14 residues. The germline CDR1 and CDR2 sequences are SGHRS and YFSETQ. Trimming cost V 0 bases and J 9 bases, with 10 bases left between them. The CDR3 protein is CASSLADPASPLHF. Written as DNA, the CDR3 is TGCGCCAGCAGCTTGGCCGATCCGGCTTCACCCCTCCACTTT.

This clonotype has a count of ten or more. V usage is TRBV29-1 and J usage is TRBJ2-7; D tentatively reads TRBD1 or TRBD2 (5 bases each). CDR1 SQVTM and CDR2 ANQGSEA come from the germline V gene. This CDR3 has 12 amino acids. Trimming took 6 bases from V and 3 from J, leaving 12 bases between them. The CDR3 here is CSVRDRYYEQYF. DNA for the CDR3: TGCAGCGTACGGGACCGCTACTACGAGCAGTACTTC.

The table lists this clonotype with many counts. The rearrangement uses TRBV12-3 or TRBV12-4 and TRBJ2-2; the match to TRBD1 covers 8 bases. The CDR3 runs to 16 residues. V was pared by 7 bases and J by 3 bases, with 10 bases of the junction left unmatched. DNA for the CDR3: TGTGCCAGCAATGAGAGGACAGGGCCGTACACCGGGGAGCTGTTTTTT. This sequence encodes CASNERTGPYTGELFF.

This clonotype showed up many times. V gene TRBV5-1 combines with J gene TRBJ2-7; a possible D gene is TRBD1 (5 bases). The germline V and J ends were trimmed by 4 bases and 6 bases, with 20 bases remaining between them. This CDR3 comprises 15 residues. Germline-derived CDR1 and CDR2 are SGHRS and YFSETQ. CDR3 nucleotide sequence: TGCGCCAGCAGCACATCCGGAGCATCAGGGCCCGAGCAGTACTTC. Translating it yields CASSTSGASGPEQYF.

This clonotype is a singleton in its sample. This sequence may be a read error, since a much larger clone differs from it by one base. The V gene is TRBV5-6, the J gene TRBJ1-4; a possible D gene is TRBD1 (6 bases). The germline CDR1 and CDR2 sequences are SGHDT and YYEEEE. The length of the CDR3 is 13 residues. CDR3 sequence (DNA): TGTGCCCGCAGCTTCACAGGGCTTAAAAAACTGTTTTTT. Translation: CARSFTGLKKLFF.

This clonotype has at least ten counts. The chain recombines TRBV20-1 with TRBJ2-5; 7 bases agree with TRBD1. Unmatched junction bases numbered 1, after V lost 5 bases and J lost 1 base. CDR3 size: 12 residues. Germline V gene lookup returns CDR1 DFQATT and CDR2 SNEGSKA (reference sequence). The CDR3 protein is CSAWTGQETQYF. In nucleotides, the CDR3 is TGCAGTGCTTGGACAGGCCAAGAGACCCAGTACTTC.

The CDR3 protein is CASTLAGGPSNTGELFF. CDR3 DNA sequence: TGTGCCAGCACTCTAGCGGGGGGGCCGTCGAACACCGGGGAGCTGTTTTTT. The chain joins TRBV7-9 to TRBJ2-2; 12 bases match TRBD2. Germline V gene lookup returns CDR1 SEHNR and CDR2 FQNEAQ (reference sequence). The CDR3 is made up of 17 amino acids. V gave up 7 bases and J gave up 0 bases; unmatched junction bases: 6.

This clonotype was detected ten times or more. The chain carries TRBV12-3 or TRBV12-4 and TRBJ2-7; possibly TRBD1 for D (6 bases). The CDR3 has 15 amino acids. Trimming cost V 5 bases and J 3 bases, with 17 bases left between them. CDR3 protein: CASSPGQWGHYEQYF. The DNA of the CDR3 is TGTGCCAGCAGTCCAGGACAGTGGGGACACTACGAGCAGTACTTC.

This clonotype showed up many times. The chain carries TRBV9 and TRBJ1-1, with D unresolved. V was cut by 4 bases and J by 1 base, with 8 bases left in between. CDR3 size: 13 residues. Germline CDR1 reads SGDLS; CDR2 reads YYNGEE. CDR3 residues: CASSPSPNTEAFF. The CDR3 DNA follows: TGTGCCAGCAGCCCTTCACCGAACACTGAAGCTTTCTTT.